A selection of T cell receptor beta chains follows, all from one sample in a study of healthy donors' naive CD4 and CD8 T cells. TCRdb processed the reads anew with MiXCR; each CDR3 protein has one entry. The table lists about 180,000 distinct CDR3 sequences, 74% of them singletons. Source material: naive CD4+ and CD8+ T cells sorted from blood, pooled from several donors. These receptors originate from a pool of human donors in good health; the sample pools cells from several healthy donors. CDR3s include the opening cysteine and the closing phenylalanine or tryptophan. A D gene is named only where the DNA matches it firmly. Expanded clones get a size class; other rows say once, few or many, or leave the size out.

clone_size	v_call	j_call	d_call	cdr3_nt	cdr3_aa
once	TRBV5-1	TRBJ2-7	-	TGCGCCAGCAGCTTGGCCGAACAGGAGCAGTACTTC	CASSLAEQEQYF
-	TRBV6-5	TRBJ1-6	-	TGTGCCAGCAGCCGGATAGACTCCTATAATTCACCCCTCCACTTT	CASSRIDSYNSPLHF
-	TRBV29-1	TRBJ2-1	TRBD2	TGCAGCGTTGATAAAACTAGCGGCCCTTACAATGAGCAGTTCTTC	CSVDKTSGPYNEQFF
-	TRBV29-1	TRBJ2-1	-	TGCAGCGCCACAGACAATGAGCAGTTCTTC	CSATDNEQFF
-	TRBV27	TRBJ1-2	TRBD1	TGTGCCAGCAGAACCCTAACAGGGGGAAACTATGGCTACACCTTC	CASRTLTGGNYGYTF
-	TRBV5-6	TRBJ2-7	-	TGTGCCAGCAGCGATACAGTTGCCTACGAGCAGTACTTC	CASSDTVAYEQYF
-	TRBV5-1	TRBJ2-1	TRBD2	TGCGCCAGCAGCGCCCTAGCGGGAAGCTACAATGAGCAGTTCTTC	CASSALAGSYNEQFF
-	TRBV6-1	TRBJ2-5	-	TGTGCCAGCATGGGTCAGCTCCAAGAGACCCAGTACTTC	CASMGQLQETQYF
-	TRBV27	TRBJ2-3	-	TGTGCCAGCAGTTTCGGGGCCCGAGATACGCAGTATTTT	CASSFGARDTQYF
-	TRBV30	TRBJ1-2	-	TGTGCCTGGACCCTATGGAGGGACCCCTATGGCTACACCTTC	CAWTLWRDPYGYTF
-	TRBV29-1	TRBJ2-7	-	TGCAGCGTTGAAGATCAAAGAGGGCAGTACTTC	CSVEDQRGQYF
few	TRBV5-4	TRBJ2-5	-	TGTGCCAGCAGCTTGGTGCTAGCGCACCAAGAGACCCAGTACTTC	CASSLVLAHQETQYF
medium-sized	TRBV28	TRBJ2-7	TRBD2	TGTGCCAGCAGGAAGCGGGAGTCATCCTACGAGCAGTACTTC	CASRKRESSYEQYF
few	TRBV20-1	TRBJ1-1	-	TGCAGTGCTAGCACACGCCGGTCCGAGGTGAGGAGATCAAAGACTGAAGCTTTCTTT	CSASTRRSEVRRSKTEAFF
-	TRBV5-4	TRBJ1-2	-	TGTGCCAGCAGCTTGGATAAGGACATCTATGGCTACACCTTC	CASSLDKDIYGYTF
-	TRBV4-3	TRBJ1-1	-	TGCGCCAGCAGCCATGACAGAAACACTGAAGCTTTCTTT	CASSHDRNTEAFF
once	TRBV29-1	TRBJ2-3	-	TGCAGCGTTGAATCCTTCGGGGGACCCACAGATACGCAGTATTTT	CSVESFGGPTDTQYF
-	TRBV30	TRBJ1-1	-	TGTGCCTGGAGTGTACAACTGACGGTGAACACTGAAGCTTTCTTT	CAWSVQLTVNTEAFF
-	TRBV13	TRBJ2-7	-	TGTGCCAGCAGCTTAGGACAGGGAACTCGGCAGTACTTC	CASSLGQGTRQYF
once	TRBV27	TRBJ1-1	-	TGTGCCAGCAGTTTTGAGCCCAGGGACACTGAAGCTTTCTTT	CASSFEPRDTEAFF
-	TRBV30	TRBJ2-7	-	TGTGCCTGGAGTGGGCGCAGCCAATTC	CAWSGRSQF
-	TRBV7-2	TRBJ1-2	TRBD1	TGTGCCAGCAGCTTACTCCTCGGGACAGGGGATGGCTACACCTTC	CASSLLLGTGDGYTF
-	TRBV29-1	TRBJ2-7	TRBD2	TGCAGCGCCTACCCCCTAGCGGAGGACGAGCAGTACTTC	CSAYPLAEDEQYF
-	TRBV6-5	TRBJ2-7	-	TGTGCCAGCAGTTACGGTCCCGAATACGAGCAGTACTTC	CASSYGPEYEQYF
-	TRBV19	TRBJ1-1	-	TGTGCCAGTACCGAAACGGGACGTTTGAACACTGAAGCTTTCTTT	CASTETGRLNTEAFF
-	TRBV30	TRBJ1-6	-	TGTACCCACAGCAGGGCCAATTCACCCCTCCACTTT	CTHSRANSPLHF
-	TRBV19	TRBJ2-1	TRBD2	TGTGCCAGTACTAGCGGGAGGGGCCATGAGCAGTTCTTC	CASTSGRGHEQFF
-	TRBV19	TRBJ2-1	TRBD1	TGTGCCAGTAGTGCCCGGGACAGGGTCTACAATGAGCAGTTCTTC	CASSARDRVYNEQFF
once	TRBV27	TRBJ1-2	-	TGTGCCAGCAGTTTATCTCAGGGCTATGGCTACACCTTC	CASSLSQGYGYTF
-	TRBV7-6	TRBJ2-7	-	TGTACCAGCAGCTTAGCGGACTCTACCTACGAGCAGTACTTC	CTSSLADSTYEQYF
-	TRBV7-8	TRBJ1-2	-	TGTGCCAGCGGGGAGGGAAGAGGGAACTATGGCTACACCTTC	CASGEGRGNYGYTF
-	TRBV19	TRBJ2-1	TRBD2	TGTGCCAGTAGTGTCGGGACTAGCGGGCGCAATGAGCAGTTCTTC	CASSVGTSGRNEQFF
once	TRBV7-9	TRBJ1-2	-	TGTGCCAGCAGCCCCTCATCACTACAACTATATGGCTACACCTTC	CASSPSSLQLYGYTF
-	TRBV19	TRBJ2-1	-	TGTGCCAGTCTACAGGGTGGGGGCTCCTACAATGAGCAGTTCTTC	CASLQGGGSYNEQFF
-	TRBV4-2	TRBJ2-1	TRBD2	TGTGCCAGCAGCCATGAGGAGCGGGAGGGCGGTGAGCAGTTCTTC	CASSHEEREGGEQFF
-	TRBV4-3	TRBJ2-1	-	TGCGCCAGCAGCCAAGAAAGTTTAAGCTCCTACAATGAGCAGTTCTTC	CASSQESLSSYNEQFF
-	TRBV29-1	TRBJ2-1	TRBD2	TGCAGCCTGGACGGGGGGACCGTCAATGAGCAGTTCTTC	CSLDGGTVNEQFF
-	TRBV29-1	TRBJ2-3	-	TGCAGCGCTACTCAATCTCCGCTTTCAGATACGCAGTATTTT	CSATQSPLSDTQYF
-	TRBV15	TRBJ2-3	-	TGTGCCACCAGCAGAGATGGGGTTGTGACAGATACGCAGTATTTT	CATSRDGVVTDTQYF
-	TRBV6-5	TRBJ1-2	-	TGTGCTACTGGGGTCGGTGGCTACACCTTC	CATGVGGYTF
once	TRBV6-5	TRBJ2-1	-	TGTGCCAGCAGTACCCCGGGACCGCAGTTCTTC	CASSTPGPQFF
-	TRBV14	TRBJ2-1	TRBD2	TGTGCCAGCGGAGCTAGCGGGAGGAGCTCCTACAATGAGCAGTTCTTC	CASGASGRSSYNEQFF